This record concerns one T cell receptor beta chain sequence. This clonotype was detected many times. Its antigen remains unidentified. Per-nucleotide qualities are absent, and no much larger clonotype sits a single base away. The library was produced with RT-PCR. TCRdb names NextSeq 550 as the instrument used. TCRdb took the public reads, trimmed them with fastp at Q25, ran MiXCR for clone calling and kept in-frame beta chains. Rows matching on CDR3 protein sequence are summarized as one entry with the most common DNA and genes. Across this sample there are tens of thousands of distinct CDR3 sequences, with approximately 5.2% seen only once. The ten biggest clones cover 2% to 3% of the sample. The CDR1 and CDR2 encoded by the germline V gene (reference sequence) are LNHNV and YYDKDF. The V end loses 0 bases and the J end loses 5 bases, and a stretch of 19 bases separates them. Counted from cysteine to phenylalanine, this CDR3 has 17 amino acids. CDR3 DNA is the only sequence kept; it has 51 bases, read in frame from the first base.

The sample comes from a study of patients and donors after allogeneic stem cell transplantation (dated by TCRdb to 2018 to 2020). The sequenced material came from blood, either unsorted or a sorted T cell fraction (not recorded which). This TCR derives from a human donor who was either an allogeneic HSCT recipient or a stem cell or donor lymphocyte infusion donor (not recorded which). It is not recorded whose cells these are; they may come from a transplant donor. The chain joins TRBV15 to TRBJ2-5; tentative D gene TRBD1, with 5 bases matching. In nucleotides, the sequence is TGTGCCACCAGCAGAGATCAGGGCTGGGCACTCAAGGAGACCCAGTACTTC. The encoded protein is CATSRDQGWALKETQYF.